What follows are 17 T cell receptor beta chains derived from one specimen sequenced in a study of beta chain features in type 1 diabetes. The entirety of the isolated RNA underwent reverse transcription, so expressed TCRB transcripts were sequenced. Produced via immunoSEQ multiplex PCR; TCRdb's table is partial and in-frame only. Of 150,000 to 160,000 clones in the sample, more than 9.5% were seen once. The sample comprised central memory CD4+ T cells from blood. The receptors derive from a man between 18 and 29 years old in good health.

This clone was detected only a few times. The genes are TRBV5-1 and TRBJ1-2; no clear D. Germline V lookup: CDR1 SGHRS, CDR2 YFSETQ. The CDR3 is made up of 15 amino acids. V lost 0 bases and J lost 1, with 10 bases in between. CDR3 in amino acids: CASSLENRFNYGYTF. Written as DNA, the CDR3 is TGCGCCAGCAGCTTGGAGAACAGATTTAACTATGGCTACACCTTC.

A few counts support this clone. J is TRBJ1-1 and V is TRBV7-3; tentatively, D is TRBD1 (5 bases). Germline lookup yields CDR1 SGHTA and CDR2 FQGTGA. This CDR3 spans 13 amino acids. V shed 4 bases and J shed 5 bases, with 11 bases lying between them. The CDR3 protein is CASSWGVRTEAFF. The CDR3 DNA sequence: TGTGCCAGCAGCTGGGGGGTAAGGACTGAAGCTTTCTTT. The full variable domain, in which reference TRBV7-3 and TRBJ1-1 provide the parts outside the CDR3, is GAGVSQTPSNKVTEKGKYVELRCDPISGHTALYWYRQSLGQGPEFLIYFQGTGAADDSGLPNDRFFAVRPEGSVSTLKIQRTERGDSAVYLCASSWGVRTEAFFGQGTRLTVV.

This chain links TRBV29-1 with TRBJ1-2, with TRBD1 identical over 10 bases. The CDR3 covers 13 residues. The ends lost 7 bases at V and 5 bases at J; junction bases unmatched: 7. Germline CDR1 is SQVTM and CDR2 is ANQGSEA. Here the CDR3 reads CSAPGQGKYGYTF. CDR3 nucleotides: TGCAGCGCCCCGGGACAGGGGAAGTATGGCTACACCTTC.

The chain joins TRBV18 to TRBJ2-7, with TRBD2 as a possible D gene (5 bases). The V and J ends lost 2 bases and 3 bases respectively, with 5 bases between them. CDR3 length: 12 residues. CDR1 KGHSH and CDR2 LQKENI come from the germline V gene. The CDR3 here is CASSPGSYEQYF. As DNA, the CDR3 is TGTGCCAGCTCACCAGGGAGCTACGAGCAGTACTTC.

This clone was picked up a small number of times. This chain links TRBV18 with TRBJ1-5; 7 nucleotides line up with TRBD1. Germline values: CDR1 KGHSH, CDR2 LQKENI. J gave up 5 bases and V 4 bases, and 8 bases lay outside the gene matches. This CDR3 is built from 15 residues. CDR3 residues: CASSQGTRGDQPQHF. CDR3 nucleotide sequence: TGTGCCAGCTCACAGGGTACCAGGGGGGATCAGCCCCAGCATTTT.

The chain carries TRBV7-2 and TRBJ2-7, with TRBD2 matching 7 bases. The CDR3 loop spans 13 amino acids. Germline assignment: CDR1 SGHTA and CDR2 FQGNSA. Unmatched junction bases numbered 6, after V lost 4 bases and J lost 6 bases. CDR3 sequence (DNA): TGTGCCAGCAGCTCCCAGCGGGAAAGCGAGCAGTACTTC. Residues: CASSSQRESEQYF.

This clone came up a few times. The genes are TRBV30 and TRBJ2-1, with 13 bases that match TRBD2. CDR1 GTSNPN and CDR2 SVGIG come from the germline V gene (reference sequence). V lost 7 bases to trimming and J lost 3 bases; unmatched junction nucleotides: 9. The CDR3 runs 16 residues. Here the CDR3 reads CAFELAGGPNYNEQFF. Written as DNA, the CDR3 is TGTGCCTTTGAACTAGCGGGAGGGCCGAACTACAATGAGCAGTTCTTC.

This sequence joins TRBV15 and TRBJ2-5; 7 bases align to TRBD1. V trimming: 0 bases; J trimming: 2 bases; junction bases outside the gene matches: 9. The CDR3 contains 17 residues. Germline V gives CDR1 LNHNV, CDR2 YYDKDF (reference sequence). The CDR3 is CATSRDRMTGNQETQYF. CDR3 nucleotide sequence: TGTGCCACCAGCAGAGATAGGATGACAGGGAATCAAGAGACCCAGTACTTC.

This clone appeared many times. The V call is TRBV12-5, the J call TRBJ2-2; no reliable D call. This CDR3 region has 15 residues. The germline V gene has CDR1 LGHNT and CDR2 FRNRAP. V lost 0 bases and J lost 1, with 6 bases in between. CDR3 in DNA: TGTGCTAGTGGTTTGGTTCCGCGGAACACCGGGGAGCTGTTTTTT. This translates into CASGLVPRNTGELFF.

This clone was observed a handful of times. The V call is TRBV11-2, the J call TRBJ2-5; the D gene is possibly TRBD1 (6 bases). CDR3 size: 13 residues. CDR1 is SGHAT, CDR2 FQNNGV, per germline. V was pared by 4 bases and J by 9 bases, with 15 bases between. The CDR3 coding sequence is TGTGCCAGCAGCTGGACAGAGTTGTCGGCCCAGTACTTC. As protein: CASSWTELSAQYF.

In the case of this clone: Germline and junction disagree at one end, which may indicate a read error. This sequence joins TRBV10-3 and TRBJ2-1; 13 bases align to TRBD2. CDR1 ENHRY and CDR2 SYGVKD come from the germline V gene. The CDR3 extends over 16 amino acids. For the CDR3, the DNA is TGTGCCAGCAGTTACTCGGGACTAGCGGGGATCAATGAGCAGTTCTTC. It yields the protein CASSYSGLAGINEQFF.

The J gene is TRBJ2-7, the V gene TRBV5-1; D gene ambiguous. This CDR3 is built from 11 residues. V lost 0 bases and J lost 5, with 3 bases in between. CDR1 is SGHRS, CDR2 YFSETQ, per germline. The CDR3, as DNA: TGCGCCAGCAGCTTGGAACACGAGCAGTACTTC. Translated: CASSLEHEQYF. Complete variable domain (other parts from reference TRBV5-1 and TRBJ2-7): KAGVTQTPRYLIKTRGQQVTLSCSPISGHRSVSWYQQTPGQGLQFLFEYFSETQRNKGNFPGRFSGRQFSNSRSEMNVSTLELGDSALYLCASSLEHEQYFGPGTRLTVT.

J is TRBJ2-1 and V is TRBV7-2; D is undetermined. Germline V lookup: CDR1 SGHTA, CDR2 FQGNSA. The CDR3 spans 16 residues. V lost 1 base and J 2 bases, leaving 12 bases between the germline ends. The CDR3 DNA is TGTGCCAGCAGCTTAGAGGGTCAGCCCGCCTACAATGAGCAGTTCTTC. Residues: CASSLEGQPAYNEQFF. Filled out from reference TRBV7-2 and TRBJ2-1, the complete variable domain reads GAGVSQSPSNKVTEKGKDVELRCDPISGHTALYWYRQSLGQGLEFLIYFQGNSAPDKSGLPSDRFSAERTGGSVSTLTIQRTQQEDSAVYLCASSLEGQPAYNEQFFGPGTRLTVL.

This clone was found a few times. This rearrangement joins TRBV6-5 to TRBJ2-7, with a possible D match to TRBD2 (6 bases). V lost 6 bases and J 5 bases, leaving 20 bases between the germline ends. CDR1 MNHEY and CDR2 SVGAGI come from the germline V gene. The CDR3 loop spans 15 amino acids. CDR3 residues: CASSQPRARGNEQYF. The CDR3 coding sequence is TGTGCCAGCAGCCAGCCGCGGGCTCGGGGGAACGAGCAGTACTTC.

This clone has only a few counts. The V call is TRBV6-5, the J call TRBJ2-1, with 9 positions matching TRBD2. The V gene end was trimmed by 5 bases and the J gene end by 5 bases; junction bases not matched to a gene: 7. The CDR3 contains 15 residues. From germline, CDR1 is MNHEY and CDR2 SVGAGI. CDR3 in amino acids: CASSRIGTSHNEQFF. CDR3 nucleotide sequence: TGTGCCAGCAGTCGAATCGGGACTAGCCACAATGAGCAGTTCTTC.

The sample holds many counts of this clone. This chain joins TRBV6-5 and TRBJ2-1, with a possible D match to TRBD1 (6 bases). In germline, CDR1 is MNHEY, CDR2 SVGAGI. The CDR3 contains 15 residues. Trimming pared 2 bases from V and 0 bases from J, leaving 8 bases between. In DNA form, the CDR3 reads TGTGCCAGCAGTTACAGGGGGAGCTCCTACAATGAGCAGTTCTTC. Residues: CASSYRGSSYNEQFF.

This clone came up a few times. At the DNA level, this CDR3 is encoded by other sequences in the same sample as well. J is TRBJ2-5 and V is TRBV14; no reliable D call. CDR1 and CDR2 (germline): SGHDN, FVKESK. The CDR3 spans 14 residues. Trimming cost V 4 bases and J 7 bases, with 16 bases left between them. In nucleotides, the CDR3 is TGTGCCAGCAGCCGGGGTGACCTTCGGAGGACCCAGTACTTC. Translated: CASSRGDLRRTQYF.